The 16 T cell receptor beta chains reported below all come from one sample, sequenced in a study of T cells expressing NK-cell markers. From the 5' RACE reads, TCRdb lists one entry per CDR3 protein and no DNA. In all, the sample yields over 200,000 distinct CDR3 sequences. The sequencing sample was made of blood T cells: a sorted CD56 or NKG2C T cell subset, CD4+ or CD8+ T cells, or bulk PBMC T cells (not recorded which). Receptors were obtained from a man aged 18 to 35 in good health.

This chain uses TRBV12-3 or TRBV12-4 with TRBJ2-3; TCRdb names TRBD1, which stays unverified in the absence of DNA. The CDR3 has 15 amino acids. CDR3 amino acids: CASSQGQVKADTQYF.

This chain uses TRBV10-3 with TRBJ2-3; TCRdb proposes TRBD2, but this gene call is untestable without DNA. The CDR3 is 14 residues long. CDR1 ENHRY and CDR2 SYGVKD come from the germline V gene. CDR3 sequence: CAISAGLAGDTQYF.

V usage is TRBV6-5 and J usage is TRBJ2-3. The CDR3 runs to 14 residues. Germline loops: CDR1 MNHEY, CDR2 SVGAGI. The CDR3 reads CASSYAGVPDTQYF.

The gene calls are TRBV5-1 and TRBJ1-1; the D call from TCRdb, TRBD1, cannot be confirmed without DNA. The CDR3 is 15 residues long. Germline CDR1 SGHRS, CDR2 YFSETQ. CDR3 loop: CASAPRADMNTEAFF.

The chain carries TRBV12-3 or TRBV12-4 and TRBJ2-1; TCRdb's D call, TRBD2, is unchecked because there is no DNA. The CDR3 spans 15 residues. CDR3 in amino acids: CASSGTQGRHGEQFF.

This chain links TRBV7-9 with TRBJ2-5; checking the TCRdb D call of TRBD2 is not possible without DNA. Germline V gives CDR1 SEHNR, CDR2 FQNEAQ (reference sequence). The CDR3 runs to 16 residues. The CDR3: CASSLTWRGLKETQYF.

The V and J genes are TRBV27 and TRBJ2-3. The CDR3 length is 15 residues. CDR1 and CDR2 (germline): MNHEY, SMNVEV (reference sequence). The CDR3 protein is CASSSKTPNTDTQYF.

This sequence joins TRBV7-9 and TRBJ2-4. The CDR3 spans 16 residues. In germline, CDR1 is SEHNR, CDR2 FQNEAQ (reference sequence). The CDR3 sequence: CASSRKDGVAKNIQYF.

The chain carries TRBV12-3 or TRBV12-4 and TRBJ2-1; lacking DNA, the TRBD2 call made by TCRdb goes unchecked. This CDR3 comprises 15 residues. CDR3 protein: CASRGVGESYNEQFF.

The chain uses TRBV5-1 and TRBJ1-2; TCRdb's D call, TRBD1, is unchecked because there is no DNA. Germline values: CDR1 SGHRS, CDR2 YFSETQ. The CDR3 is 14 amino acids. The CDR3 loop reads CASSWSPGDYGYTF.

CDR3 protein: CSVSIGVEKLFF. The chain carries TRBV29-1 and TRBJ1-4. Germline V CDR1 and CDR2: SQVTM, ANQGSEA. The CDR3 contains 12 residues.

V and J are TRBV6-2 or TRBV6-3 and TRBJ2-1; the TCRdb call, TRBD1, lacks DNA for checking. Germline V CDR1 and CDR2: MNHEY, SVGEGT. The CDR3 extends over 15 amino acids. The CDR3: CASSSGTTTRNEQFF.

The chain employs TRBV12-3 or TRBV12-4 and TRBJ2-1; checking the TCRdb D call of TRBD2 is not possible without DNA. The CDR3 is made up of 15 amino acids. The CDR3 here is CASSRTSGSVGEQFF.

The V and J genes are TRBV12-3 or TRBV12-4 and TRBJ2-5; TCRdb designates TRBD2, a call that cannot be tested without DNA. The CDR3 extends over 14 amino acids. CDR3 loop: CASTPPGGGGTQYF.

The rearrangement joins TRBV14 to TRBJ2-2. Germline values: CDR1 SGHDN, CDR2 FVKESK. The CDR3 consists of 15 residues. This CDR3 reads CASSQRVGNTGELFF.

The chain combines TRBV7-2 with TRBJ1-3; absent DNA, TCRdb's TRBD1 call cannot be checked. This CDR3 comprises 19 residues. Germline lookup yields CDR1 SGHTA and CDR2 FQGNSA. CDR3 loop: CASSLAYWGQPGDGNTIYF.